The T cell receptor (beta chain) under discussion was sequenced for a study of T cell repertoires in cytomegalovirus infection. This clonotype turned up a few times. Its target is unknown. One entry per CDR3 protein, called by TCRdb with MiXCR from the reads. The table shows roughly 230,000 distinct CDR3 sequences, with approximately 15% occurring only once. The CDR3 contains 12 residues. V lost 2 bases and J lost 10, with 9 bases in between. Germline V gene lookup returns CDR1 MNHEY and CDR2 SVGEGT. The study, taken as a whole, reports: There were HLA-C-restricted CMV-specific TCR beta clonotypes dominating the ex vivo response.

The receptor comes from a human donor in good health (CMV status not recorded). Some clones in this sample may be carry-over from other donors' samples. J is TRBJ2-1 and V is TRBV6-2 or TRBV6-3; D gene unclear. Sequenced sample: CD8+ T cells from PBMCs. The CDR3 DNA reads TGTGCCAGCAGTTACACTCAGGCCGAGCAGTTCTTC. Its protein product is CASSYTQAEQFF.